A single sample is the source of the 32 T cell receptor beta chains below, sequenced in a study of spatial heterogeneity in lung cancer. Findings and caveats of the study: Counts of expanded alpha and beta TCRs within tumors tracked the tumor nonsynonymous mutation count.

TCRdb re-called the 5' RACE reads with MiXCR, one entry per CDR3 protein. The sample contains about 240 distinct CDR3 sequences, around nine tenths of which appear only once. As to time point: sample taken at primary tumor resection. Their target antigens are unknown. Material: lung tumor tissue, obtained at surgery. The receptors stem from a female donor with early-stage non-small cell lung cancer.

Concerning this clonotype: This beta chain is off target for a library built for alpha chains, so its abundance means little. V usage is TRBV7-9 and J usage is TRBJ2-2, with TRBD1 matching over 11 bases. This CDR3 is 15 amino acids long. In germline, CDR1 is SEHNR, CDR2 FQNEAQ (reference sequence). V was clipped by 5 bases and J by 4 bases; unmatched bases: 3. The CDR3 DNA reads as TGTGCCAGCAGCCAAGGGACAGGGGGCACCGGGGAGCTGTTTTTT. It encodes CASSQGTGGTGELFF. The full variable domain, its missing parts supplied by reference TRBV7-9 and TRBJ2-2, is DTGVSQNPRHKITKRGQNVTFRCDPISEHNRLYWYRQTLGQGPEFLTYFQNEAQLEKSRLLSDRFSAERPKGSFSTLEIQRTEQGDSAMYLCASSQGTGGTGELFFGEGSRLTVL.

Notes on this clonotype: This beta chain is a stray sequence in a library constructed for alpha chains; its clone size is not meaningful. The J gene is TRBJ2-5, the V gene TRBV5-6; D unclear. This CDR3 comprises 15 residues. V lost 0 bases to trimming and J lost 1 base, with 10 bases between them. CDR1 and CDR2 (germline): SGHDT, YYEEEE. The chain's CDR3 is CASSLELRGQETQYF. The CDR3 DNA reads TGTGCCAGCAGCTTGGAGTTGCGAGGCCAAGAGACCCAGTACTTC. The full variable domain, completed using reference TRBV5-6 and TRBJ2-5, is DAGVTQSPTHLIKTRGQQVTLRCSPKSGHDTVSWYQQALGQGPQFIFQYYEEEERQRGNFPDRFSGHQFPNYSSELNVNALLLGDSALYLCASSLELRGQETQYFGPGTRLLVL.

About this clonotype itself: Found in a library prepared for alpha chains, this beta chain is an off-target read, and its abundance has little meaning. The chain combines TRBV4-2 with TRBJ2-3, with TRBD2 matching over 8 bases. V shed 0 bases and J 2 bases; nucleotides not matched to a gene: 7. The germline V gene encodes CDR1 LGHNA and CDR2 YNFKEQ. The CDR3 runs 17 residues. The CDR3 here is CASSQDHTSGLTDTQYF. CDR3 coding DNA: TGTGCCAGCAGCCAAGATCACACTAGCGGCCTCACAGATACGCAGTATTTT.

This clonotype was seen only once. This beta chain represents an off-target read in a library built for alpha chains; its size is of limited meaning. The chain has TRBV29-1 and TRBJ2-1, with a tentative D call TRBD2 (6 bases). CDR1 is SQVTM, CDR2 ANQGSEA, per germline. The length of the CDR3 is 14 residues. Trimming stripped 4 bases from V and 9 bases from J, with 19 bases between. CDR3 sequence (DNA): TGCAGCGTTGCGAGGGTTGGTACGCGGGGTGAGCAGTTCTTC. Encoded protein: CSVARVGTRGEQFF.

This clonotype has only a few counts. This beta chain was picked up by a library intended for alpha chains and is off target, so its count carries little meaning. The rearrangement links TRBV5-1 to TRBJ2-3; 10 nucleotides line up with TRBD2. From germline, CDR1 is SGHRS and CDR2 YFSETQ. This CDR3 is built from 13 residues. The junction had 3 bases not matched to a gene; V was cut back by 5 bases and J by 6 bases. CDR3 amino acids: CASRSTSGDTQYF. The CDR3 DNA follows: TGCGCCAGCAGGTCGACTAGCGGGGATACGCAGTATTTT.

Concerning this clonotype itself: This beta chain is a stray sequence in a library constructed for alpha chains; its clone size is not meaningful. The chain combines TRBV7-7 with TRBJ2-6; possible D gene TRBD1, 5 bases. There are 14 residues in the CDR3. Germline CDR1 SSHAT, CDR2 FNYEAQ (reference sequence). The V and J ends lost 5 bases and 2 bases respectively, with 7 bases between them. The CDR3 is CASSPGTGANVLTF. CDR3 nucleotides: TGTGCCAGCAGCCCAGGGACTGGGGCCAACGTCCTGACTTTC.

About this clonotype: A library prepared for alpha chains yielded this beta chain as an off-target read; its size is of little meaning. The V gene is TRBV5-1, the J gene TRBJ2-2, with TRBD2 matching 9 bases. The CDR3 contains 18 residues. Germline loops: CDR1 SGHRS, CDR2 YFSETQ. Trimming took 0 bases from V and 1 from J; bases not matched to a gene: 7. The CDR3 loop is CASSLGSIAGVNTGELFF. The CDR3, as DNA: TGCGCCAGCAGCTTGGGGTCTATAGCGGGAGTGAACACCGGGGAGCTGTTTTTT.

A remark on this clonotype: This beta chain represents an off-target read in a library built for alpha chains; its size is of limited meaning. V is TRBV6-5 and J is TRBJ2-6; 7 nucleotides match TRBD1. This CDR3 has 17 amino acids. Trimming cost V 5 bases and J 2 bases; bases outside gene matches: 9. Germline values: CDR1 MNHEY, CDR2 SVGAGI. The CDR3 nucleotides are TGTGCCAGCAGTGCCTCCGTGGGACAGCCTGGGGCCAACGTCCTGACTTTC. Protein: CASSASVGQPGANVLTF.

A remark on this clonotype: This beta chain turned up in a library designed for alpha chains; as an off-target read, its abundance says little. CDR3 in amino acids: CASSLPEGQGPDTQYF. CDR3 nucleotides: TGTGCCAGCAGCTTACCTGAGGGACAGGGCCCAGATACGCAGTATTTT. The chain joins TRBV7-6 to TRBJ2-3, with 9 positions matching TRBD1. The CDR3 extends over 16 amino acids. V lost 2 bases to trimming and J lost 4 bases; unmatched junction nucleotides: 7. Looked up from germline, CDR1 is SGHVS and CDR2 is FNYEAQ.

Details on this clonotype: This beta chain was picked up by a library intended for alpha chains and is off target, so its count carries little meaning. This sequence joins TRBV5-6 and TRBJ2-1; TRBD1 agrees at 9 bases. The CDR3 extends over 15 amino acids. Germline CDR1 is SGHDT and CDR2 is YYEEEE. J was trimmed by 10 bases and V by 5 bases; bases with no gene match: 13. CDR3 loop: CASRSGQGPPEEQFF. The CDR3 DNA sequence: TGTGCCAGCAGGTCGGGACAGGGCCCCCCGGAGGAGCAGTTCTTC. The full variable domain, rest sourced from reference TRBV5-6 and TRBJ2-1, is DAGVTQSPTHLIKTRGQQVTLRCSPKSGHDTVSWYQQALGQGPQFIFQYYEEEERQRGNFPDRFSGHQFPNYSSELNVNALLLGDSALYLCASRSGQGPPEEQFFGPGTRLTVL.

On this clonotype: This beta chain was picked up by a library intended for alpha chains and is off target, so its count carries little meaning. The rearrangement links TRBV2 to TRBJ2-3; 8 bases are a match to TRBD1. With V trimmed by 6 bases and J by 4 bases, 3 bases remained unmatched. The CDR3 is 13 residues long. The germline gives CDR1 SNHLY, CDR2 FYNNEI. The CDR3 DNA reads TGTGCCAGCAGGACAGGGGTGGCAGATACGCAGTATTTT. Encoded protein: CASRTGVADTQYF.

Regarding this clonotype: With the library built for alpha chains, this beta chain is off target and its frequency is not meaningful. The chain has TRBV2 and TRBJ2-1, with D hard to call. CDR3 length equals 12 residues. Per germline, CDR1 SNHLY and CDR2 FYNNEI. Trimming pared 7 bases from V and 13 bases from J, leaving 17 bases between. CDR3 protein: CASNLDISAQFF. In DNA form, the CDR3 reads TGTGCCAGCAACTTAGACATCTCGGCTCAGTTCTTC.

For this clonotype: Since the library was made to target alpha chains, this beta chain is a stray read and its abundance is not meaningful. This rearrangement joins TRBV11-2 to TRBJ2-2, with 8 positions matching TRBD2. The CDR3 consists of 17 residues. The germline V gene has CDR1 SGHAT and CDR2 FQNNGV. Trimming cost V 3 bases and J 4 bases; bases outside gene matches: 10. The CDR3 DNA reads as TGTGCCAGCAGCTTGTACTTTACGGGAGGGTTCACCGGGGAGCTGTTTTTT. Its protein product is CASSLYFTGGFTGELFF.

In this sample, this clonotype turned up a few times. This beta chain is an unintended read in a library built for alpha chains; its size means little. V and J are TRBV4-1 and TRBJ2-3, with unresolved D. CDR3 length equals 15 residues. Germline V CDR1 and CDR2: MGHRA, YSYEKL. V was cut by 0 bases and J by 0 bases, with 7 bases left in between. The chain's CDR3 is CASSQDPASTDTQYF. Here the CDR3 DNA reads TGCGCCAGCAGCCAAGATCCCGCTAGCACAGATACGCAGTATTTT.

With regard to this clonotype: A library made for alpha chains picked up this beta chain off target, so its size means little. The chain joins TRBV7-2 to TRBJ2-3, with 10 nucleotides matching TRBD2. This CDR3 has 18 amino acids. With 3 bases clipped from V and 7 bases from J, the junction kept 16 bases outside the gene matches. The V gene's germline CDR1 is SGHTA and CDR2 FQGNSA. The CDR3 loop reads CASSLIVWGVTSGNTQYF. CDR3 in DNA: TGTGCCAGCAGCTTGATAGTATGGGGGGTAACTAGCGGGAATACGCAGTATTTT.

This clonotype was seen once. Little can be read into the size of this beta chain, an off-target read in a library designed for alpha chains. The genes are TRBV18 and TRBJ2-7; TRBD1 is a possible D gene (6 bases). CDR1 KGHSH and CDR2 LQKENI come from the germline V gene. The CDR3 is 15 residues long. Between the trimmed V and J ends, which lost 5 bases and 4 bases, there was a span of 18 bases. DNA for the CDR3: TGTGCCAGCTCAAGCTACACAGGGATGAAGTACGAGCAGTACTTC. This translates into CASSSYTGMKYEQYF.

Turning to this clonotype: Found in a library prepared for alpha chains, this beta chain is an off-target read, and its abundance has little meaning. The J gene is TRBJ2-1, the V gene TRBV13; 10 positions match TRBD2. Losses at the gene ends were 5 bases for V and 6 bases for J; bases not matched to a gene: 7. The germline V gene has CDR1 PRHDT and CDR2 FYEKMQ (reference sequence). This CDR3 is built from 15 residues. CDR3 amino acids: CASSGASGRANEQFF. In DNA form, the CDR3 reads TGTGCCAGCAGCGGAGCGAGCGGGAGGGCCAATGAGCAGTTCTTC.

Regarding this clonotype: As an off-target read in a library built for alpha chains, this beta chain has a frequency of little significance. The chain recombines TRBV5-1 with TRBJ2-7; D tentatively reads TRBD1 or TRBD2 (5 bases each). Germline assignment: CDR1 SGHRS and CDR2 YFSETQ. The CDR3 is made up of 15 amino acids. V lost 4 bases, J lost 3 bases, and 17 bases lay in between. The CDR3 nucleotides are TGCGCCAGCAGCATCGACGGGACCGCCAACTACGAGCAGTACTTC. This gives the protein CASSIDGTANYEQYF.

Comments on this clonotype: Since it is a stray read in a library aimed at alpha chains, this beta chain has a size that is not meaningful. CDR3 region: CSVRFGSGGEQFF. Here the CDR3 DNA reads TGCAGCGTCAGATTCGGGAGCGGTGGTGAGCAGTTCTTC. This chain links TRBV29-1 with TRBJ2-1, with D perhaps matching TRBD2 (6 bases). The CDR3 has 13 residues. The V and J ends lost 6 bases and 9 bases respectively, with 18 bases between them. Germline loops: CDR1 SQVTM, CDR2 ANQGSEA.

A word on this clonotype: The library was prepared for alpha chains; this beta chain is a stray read, so its frequency means little. This chain's CDR3 is CSARVGGEIQEQFF. The CDR3 DNA is TGCAGTGCTAGAGTAGGTGGGGAAATCCAAGAGCAGTTCTTC. The J gene is TRBJ2-1, the V gene TRBV20-1; D is ambiguous. The germline gives CDR1 DFQATT, CDR2 SNEGSKA (reference sequence). The V end lost 1 base, the J end lost 10 bases, and 17 bases lay between the germline ends. The CDR3 runs to 14 residues.

Turning to this clonotype: This beta chain is off target for a library built for alpha chains, so its abundance means little. The gene calls are TRBV20-1 and TRBJ2-7; D remains unclear. Trimming cost V 0 bases and J 0 bases, with 6 bases left between them. Looked up from germline, CDR1 is DFQATT and CDR2 is SNEGSKA (reference sequence). This CDR3 spans 13 amino acids. CDR3 protein: CSARDGLSYEQYF. CDR3 DNA: TGCAGTGCTAGAGATGGGCTCTCCTACGAGCAGTACTTC.

A remark on this clonotype: This beta chain is an off-target read within a library intended for alpha chains, so its frequency means little. The V call is TRBV13, the J call TRBJ2-3; D remains unclear. With 5 bases removed from V and 2 bases from J, the gap between germline ends came to 11 bases. This CDR3 has 14 amino acids. The V gene's germline CDR1 is PRHDT and CDR2 FYEKMQ (reference sequence). The CDR3: CASSGSGYTDTQYF. The CDR3 DNA sequence: TGTGCCAGCAGCGGGTCCGGGTACACAGATACGCAGTATTTT.

As to this clonotype: With the library built for alpha chains, this beta chain is off target and its frequency is not meaningful. The chain employs TRBV2 and TRBJ2-5, with 12 bases aligning to TRBD2. In germline, CDR1 is SNHLY, CDR2 FYNNEI. J gave up 2 bases and V 4 bases, and 5 bases lay outside the gene matches. The CDR3 extends over 16 amino acids. CDR3 sequence: CASSGWLAGGQETQYF. The CDR3 bases are TGTGCCAGCAGTGGGTGGCTAGCGGGAGGGCAAGAGACCCAGTACTTC.

Concerning this clonotype itself: Because the library targeted alpha chains, this beta chain is an off-target read whose size means little. The chain uses TRBV7-8 and TRBJ2-5; 8 positions match TRBD2. Trimming removed 2 bases from V and 5 bases from J; junction bases left unmatched: 7. The CDR3 is 15 residues long. Germline V lookup: CDR1 SGHVS, CDR2 FQNEAQ. CDR3 DNA: TGTGCCAGCAGCTTATTAGCGGGATCATATGAGACCCAGTACTTC. Protein: CASSLLAGSYETQYF.

Details on this clonotype: Found in a library prepared for alpha chains, this beta chain is an off-target read, and its abundance has little meaning. The chain is built from TRBV4-1 and TRBJ2-1, with 7 bases identical to TRBD2. Germline assignment: CDR1 MGHRA and CDR2 YSYEKL. Trimming cost V 0 bases and J 8 bases; bases outside gene matches: 10. The CDR3 loop spans 16 amino acids. In DNA form, the CDR3 reads TGCGCCAGCAGCCAAGATTGGGCGGGAGCACAGGATGAGCAGTTCTTC. Protein product: CASSQDWAGAQDEQFF.

Details on this clonotype: This beta chain is a stray read from a library made for alpha chains; its abundance is not meaningful. The chain couples TRBV4-1 to TRBJ1-1; D is perhaps TRBD1 (5 bases). The V end lost 3 bases, the J end lost 0 bases, and 17 bases lay between the germline ends. Germline CDR1 MGHRA, CDR2 YSYEKL. This CDR3 region has 17 residues. Written as DNA, the CDR3 is TGCGCCAGCAGCCACGTCCCCCGTCCGGGGGTGAACACTGAAGCTTTCTTT. It codes for CASSHVPRPGVNTEAFF.

As for this clonotype: With the library built for alpha chains, this beta chain is off target and its frequency is not meaningful. The rearrangement links TRBV29-1 to TRBJ2-7, with D perhaps TRBD1 or TRBD2 (6 bases each). This CDR3 has 14 residues. Looked up from germline, CDR1 is SQVTM and CDR2 is ANQGSEA. Trimming cost V 4 bases and J 3 bases, with 16 bases left between them. DNA of the CDR3: TGCAGCGTTGTATGGCGGGACAAGGGCTACGAGCAGTACTTC. It specifies CSVVWRDKGYEQYF.

In the case of this clonotype: Being off target in a library aimed at alpha chains, this beta chain has a size of little meaning. V and J are TRBV29-1 and TRBJ2-7; weak D call: TRBD1 (6 bases). Trimming removed 5 bases at V and 5 bases at J, with 22 bases between. Germline CDR1 reads SQVTM; CDR2 reads ANQGSEA. The CDR3 is 15 residues long. The chain's CDR3 is CSVLIPGTSWNEQYF. The CDR3 DNA is TGCAGCGTTCTTATTCCCGGGACATCGTGGAACGAGCAGTACTTC.

A remark on this clonotype: This beta chain is an unintended read in a library built for alpha chains; its size means little. The chain employs TRBV5-1 and TRBJ2-7, with TRBD1 as a possible D gene (5 bases). CDR3 length: 14 amino acids. Trimming cost V 1 base and J 1 base, with 9 bases left between them. Germline CDR1 and CDR2: SGHRS and YFSETQ. CDR3 region: CASSLPGQSYEQYF. The CDR3 coding sequence is TGCGCCAGCAGCTTGCCAGGGCAATCCTACGAGCAGTACTTC.

Details on this clonotype: The library was built for alpha chains, so this beta chain is an off-target read and its size means little. J is TRBJ2-3 and V is TRBV20-1; D possibly corresponds to TRBD1 (5 bases). CDR1 is DFQATT, CDR2 SNEGSKA, per germline (reference sequence). Trimming shortened V by 4 bases and J by 6 bases, and 11 bases separated the two germline ends. The CDR3 consists of 12 residues. DNA of the CDR3: TGCAGTGCTAACCCACAGGTCGATACGCAGTATTTT. This translates into CSANPQVDTQYF.

This clonotype was detected once. Since it is a stray read in a library aimed at alpha chains, this beta chain has a size that is not meaningful. The chain recombines TRBV10-3 with TRBJ2-1; D perhaps matches TRBD2 (5 bases). Germline V lookup: CDR1 ENHRY, CDR2 SYGVKD. V lost 11 bases to trimming and J lost 6 bases, with 17 bases between them. The CDR3 spans 13 residues. This chain's CDR3 is CASLQAEGNEQFF. In DNA, the CDR3 is TGTGCCTCCCTTCAAGCTGAGGGCAATGAGCAGTTCTTC.

About this clonotype: A library made for alpha chains picked up this beta chain off target, so its size means little. The chain is built from TRBV7-9 and TRBJ2-3, with D unresolved. Germline CDR1 SEHNR, CDR2 FQNEAQ (reference sequence). The CDR3 is 18 amino acids. The germline V and J ends were trimmed by 5 bases and 0 bases, with 21 bases remaining between them. In DNA form, the CDR3 reads TGTGCCAGCAGCCCAATGGACGCACCGCTGGTTAGCACAGATACGCAGTATTTT. As protein: CASSPMDAPLVSTDTQYF.